This T cell receptor beta chain comes out of a study of blood T cell repertoires in COVID-19. Study background: From T cells, B-cell-depleted T cells, or PBMCs came the material, which was cDNA or gDNA.

The CDR3 spans 10 residues. The germline V gene has CDR1 KGHDR and CDR2 SFDVKD. Trimming took off 12 bases at V and 10 bases at J, with 12 bases between the two ends. Using immunoSEQ multiplex PCR, the repertoire was profiled, and TCRdb retains in-frame clones only, with some absent. The sample lists around 250,000 clones, about 85% seen once, with about 7% in the top ten. The sequencing input was PBMCs or T cells enriched from blood (not recorded which). The V and J genes are TRBV24-1 and TRBJ1-5, with D unclear. This receptor was identified in a woman aged 45-65 years who had been exposed to COVID-19. The CDR3 coding sequence is TGTGCCGCCTTGGAGGTTCCCCAGCATTTT. It translates to CAALEVPQHF.